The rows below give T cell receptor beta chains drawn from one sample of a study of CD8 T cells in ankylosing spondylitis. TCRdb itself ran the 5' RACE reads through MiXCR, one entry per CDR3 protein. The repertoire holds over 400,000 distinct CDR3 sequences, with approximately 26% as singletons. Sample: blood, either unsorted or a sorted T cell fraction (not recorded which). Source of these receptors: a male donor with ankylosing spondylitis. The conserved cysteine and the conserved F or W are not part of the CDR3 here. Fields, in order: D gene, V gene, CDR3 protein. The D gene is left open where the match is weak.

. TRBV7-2 ASSSGLAKNIQY
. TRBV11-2 ASSLGWDEQF
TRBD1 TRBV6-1 VTLTGWAYGYT
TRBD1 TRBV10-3 AISRDRKETQY
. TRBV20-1 SARDRRGLAEAF
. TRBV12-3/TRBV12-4 ASSLGWPSSNEQF
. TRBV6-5 ASGLRNYGYT
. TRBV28 ASRYLGGENEKLF
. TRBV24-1 ATSEAGLVETQY
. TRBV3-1 ASSPQVTISYEQY
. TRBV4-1 ASSRGSEDEQF
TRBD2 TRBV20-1 SAPGRAGGNEQF
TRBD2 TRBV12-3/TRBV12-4 ASSSVASGYYEQY
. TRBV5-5 ASSWDGQTDTQY
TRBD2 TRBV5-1 ASSFGGLGGKPGEQY
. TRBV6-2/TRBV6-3 ASRLGERSFT
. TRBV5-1 ASSERFHITGELF
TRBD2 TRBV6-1 ASNEATTSGKADTQY
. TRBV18 ASSPTQAAEAF
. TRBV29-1 SVGFGPGGYGYT
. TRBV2 ASRTRNGEKTQY
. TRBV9 ASSPASNEQF
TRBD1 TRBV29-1 SGQGANEKLF
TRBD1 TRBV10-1 ASRKQGASDNEQF
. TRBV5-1 ASSLVGPPYEQY
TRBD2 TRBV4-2 ASSQDLVASGVPY
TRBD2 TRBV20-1 SARESGRNTGELF
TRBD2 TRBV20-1 SARGASGRLETQY
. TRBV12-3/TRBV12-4 ASSSGSGGYGYT
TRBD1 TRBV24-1 ATSDPGQGYTDTQY
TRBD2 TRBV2 ASEGLALSYNEQF
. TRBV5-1 ASSFPGDPYEQY
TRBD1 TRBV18 ASSPPGQGTYEQY
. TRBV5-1 ASSLEGNGSPLH
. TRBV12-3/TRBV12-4 ASGSQAQAYEQY
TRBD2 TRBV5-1 ASSLVGSGNSYNEQF